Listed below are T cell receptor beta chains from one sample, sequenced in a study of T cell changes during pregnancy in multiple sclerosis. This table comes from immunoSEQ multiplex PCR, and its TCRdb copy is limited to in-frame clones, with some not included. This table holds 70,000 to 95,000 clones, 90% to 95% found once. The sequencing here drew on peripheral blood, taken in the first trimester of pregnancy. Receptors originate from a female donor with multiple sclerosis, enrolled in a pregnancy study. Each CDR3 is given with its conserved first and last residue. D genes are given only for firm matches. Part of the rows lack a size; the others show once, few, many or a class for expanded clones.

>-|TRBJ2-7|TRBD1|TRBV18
TGTGCCAGCTCACCACAATTGGACAGGGACTACGAGCAGTACTTC
CASSPQLDRDYEQYF
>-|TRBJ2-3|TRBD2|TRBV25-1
TGTGCCAGCAGTGAAATGGGACTAGCGGGGAACACAGATACGCAGTATTTT
CASSEMGLAGNTDTQYF
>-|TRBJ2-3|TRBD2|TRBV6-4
TGTGCCAGCAGTGGGACTAGCGGGGCAGATACGCAGTATTTT
CASSGTSGADTQYF
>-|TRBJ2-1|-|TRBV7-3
TGTGCCAGCAGCTTAACCCGGGACACGGCTCTGGATGAGCAGTTCTTC
CASSLTRDTALDEQFF
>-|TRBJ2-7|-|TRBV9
TGTGCCAGCAGCCGGACAGCTAGCTCCTACGAGCAGTACTTC
CASSRTASSYEQYF
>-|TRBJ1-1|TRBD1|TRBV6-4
TGTGCCAGCGGAGAAATCTTGGACCAACAGGGGACCCCCTTTGAAGCTTTCTTT
CASGEILDQQGTPFEAFF
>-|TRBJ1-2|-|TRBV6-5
TGTGCCAGCAGGAGAGAAATAGGGGTACTTTGGCGCTACACCTTC
CASRREIGVLWRYTF
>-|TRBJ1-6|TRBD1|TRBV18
TGTGCCAGCTCACCATTGTCAGGGGGCTTTAATTCACCCCTCCACTTT
CASSPLSGGFNSPLHF
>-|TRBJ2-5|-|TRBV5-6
TGTGCCAGCAGCTTGGCCTTAGGGGGGGATAGACAGGAGACCCAGTACTTC
CASSLALGGDRQETQYF
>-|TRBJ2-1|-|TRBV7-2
TGTGCCAGCAGCCTACGGACTTACAATGAGCAGTTCTTC
CASSLRTYNEQFF
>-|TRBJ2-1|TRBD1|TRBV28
TGTGCCAGCAGCCCTCTCCCGGGACAGGGGGCCAATGAGCAGTTCTTC
CASSPLPGQGANEQFF
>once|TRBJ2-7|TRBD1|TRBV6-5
TGTGCCAGCAGCTTTGGGACAGGGAGCGTTTACGAGCAGTACTTC
CASSFGTGSVYEQYF
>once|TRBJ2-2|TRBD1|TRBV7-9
TGTGCCAGCAGCTTGCCTCTAGGACAGGGGGCGGTGAACACCGGGGAGCTGTTTTTT
CASSLPLGQGAVNTGELFF
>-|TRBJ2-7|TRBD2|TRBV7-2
TGTGCCAGCAGCCGCGGGGGTTGGTACGAGCAGTACTTC
CASSRGGWYEQYF
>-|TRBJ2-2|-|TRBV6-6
TGTGCCAGCACCTTCCGCGCCGGGGAGCTGTTTTTT
CASTFRAGELFF
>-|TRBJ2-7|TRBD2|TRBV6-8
TGTGCCAGCAGTTACTCGTGTTTCAGTAGCGGGGGGGGTCAGTACTTC
CASSYSCFSSGGGQYF
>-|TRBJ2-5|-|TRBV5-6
TGTGCCAGCAGCTTGTACAGCCAAGAGACCCAGTACTTC
CASSLYSQETQYF
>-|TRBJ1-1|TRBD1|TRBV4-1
TGCGCCAGCAGCCAAGAAGGGACAGGGGCTTTCTTT
CASSQEGTGAFF
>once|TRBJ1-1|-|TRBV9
TGTGCCGGCAGCGTAGCTTTGAACAGGGTGAACACTGAAGCTTTCTTT
CAGSVALNRVNTEAFF
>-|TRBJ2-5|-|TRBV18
TGTGCCAGCTCACCCGTGGCCGTCCTGGAGACCCAGTACTTC
CASSPVAVLETQYF
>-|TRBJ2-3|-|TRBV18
TGTGCCAGCTCACCACGGGTCAGGTTAACAGATACGCAGTATTTT
CASSPRVRLTDTQYF
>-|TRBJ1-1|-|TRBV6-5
TGTGCCAGCAGTTACGGGCAAACTGAAGCTTTCTTT
CASSYGQTEAFF
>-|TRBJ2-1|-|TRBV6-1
TGTGCCAGCAGTGCCAGGGAGGACTACAATGAGCAGTTCTTC
CASSAREDYNEQFF
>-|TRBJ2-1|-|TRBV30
TGTGCCTGGAGTGTACAGAATGAGCAGTTCTTC
CAWSVQNEQFF
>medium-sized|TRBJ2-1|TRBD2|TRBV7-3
TGTGCCAGCAGCTTAGTCGTGGCTAGCGGGGGGACCAATGAGCAGTTCTTC
CASSLVVASGGTNEQFF
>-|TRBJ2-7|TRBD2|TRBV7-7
TGTGCTAGCAGCTTAGGGGTAGCGGGTGGCGAGCAGTACTTC
CASSLGVAGGEQYF
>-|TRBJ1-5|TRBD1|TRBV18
TGTGCCAGCTCACCGTGGACAGGGGAGAATCAGCCCCAGCATTTT
CASSPWTGENQPQHF
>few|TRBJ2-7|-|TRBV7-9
TGTGCCAGCGGCACACAGGGCGGGGAGCAGTACTTC
CASGTQGGEQYF
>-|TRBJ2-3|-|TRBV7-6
TGTGCCAGCAGCCGATACAGGGTAGGCACAGATACGCAGTATTTT
CASSRYRVGTDTQYF
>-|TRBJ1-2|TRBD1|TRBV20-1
TGCAGTGCCGGACAGGGCCACACCTTC
CSAGQGHTF
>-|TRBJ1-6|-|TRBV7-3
TGTGCCAGCAGCCTAGTCCAGGGAGGATCACCCCTCCACTTT
CASSLVQGGSPLHF
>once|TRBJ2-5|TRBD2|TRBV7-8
TGTGCCAGCAGCTATACCGGGACTAGGGGAGAGACCCAGTACTTC
CASSYTGTRGETQYF
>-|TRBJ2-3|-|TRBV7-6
TGTGCCAGCAGCTTAGTATCCCAGATGGTAGATACGCAGTATTTT
CASSLVSQMVDTQYF
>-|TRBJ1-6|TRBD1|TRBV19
TGTGCCAGTAGTAGACTGGGGACAGCGAGCTCCTATAATTCACCCCTCCACTTT
CASSRLGTASSYNSPLHF
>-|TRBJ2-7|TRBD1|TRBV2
TGTGCCAGCAGTGGGACAGGGAATAGCTACGAGCAGTACTTC
CASSGTGNSYEQYF
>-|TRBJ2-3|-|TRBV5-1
TGCGCCAGCCGAACCCACGTCCGGGGATCCAATACGCAGTATTTT
CASRTHVRGSNTQYF
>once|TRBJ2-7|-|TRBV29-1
TGCAGCGTTGAAGTAGAGGGCTACGAGCAGTACTTC
CSVEVEGYEQYF
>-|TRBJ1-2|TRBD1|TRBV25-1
TGTGCCAGCAGTTCCCGGACAGGGTATGGCTACACCTTC
CASSSRTGYGYTF